This passage covers 19 T cell receptor beta chains from one sample sequenced in a study of chemoradiotherapy in HPV16-positive cancers. Method: immunoSEQ multiplex PCR; TCRdb's copy keeps in-frame clones and lacks some. The sample has 1,100 or so clones, about nine tenths seen once; the top ten hold 10%. This specimen consisted of tumor tissue, obtained from a patient who underwent chemoradiotherapy. The receptors were gathered from a human donor with HPV-associated anogenital cancer.

This rearrangement joins TRBV7-3 to TRBJ2-1, with D possibly matching TRBD2 (5 bases). Germline values: CDR1 SGHTA, CDR2 FQGTGA. CDR3 size: 13 residues. V was shortened by 4 bases and J by 4 bases, with 8 bases between the two germline ends. This CDR3 is CASSSAGYNEQFF. CDR3 bases: TGTGCCAGCAGCTCCGCGGGTTACAATGAGCAGTTCTTC.

J is TRBJ2-7 and V is TRBV7-2; D tentatively reads TRBD1 or TRBD2 (5 bases each). The CDR3 sequence is 13 residues long. Germline-derived CDR1 and CDR2 are SGHTA and FQGNSA. V lost 2 bases, J lost 3 bases, and 8 bases lay in between. CDR3 sequence (DNA): TGTGCCAGCAGCTTACGGGACGGCTACGAGCAGTACTTC. It translates to CASSLRDGYEQYF.

This chain's CDR3 is CASSLTTSGRSTDTQYF. The DNA for the CDR3 is TGTGCCAGCAGCTTGACGACTAGCGGAAGAAGCACAGATACGCAGTATTTT. This sequence joins TRBV7-9 and TRBJ2-3, with 9 bases that match TRBD2. CDR1 is SEHNR, CDR2 FQNEAQ, per germline (reference sequence). The ends lost 3 bases at V and 0 bases at J; junction bases unmatched: 7. The CDR3 length is 17 residues.

There are a few counts of this clone. The J gene is TRBJ1-4, the V gene TRBV11-2, with 10 bases identical to TRBD1. The CDR3 covers 15 residues. Germline V gene sequence: CDR1 SGHAT, CDR2 FQNNGV. V dropped 5 bases and J dropped 6; count of bases not matched to a gene: 6. The CDR3 DNA is TGTGCCAGCAGCGACCGGGACAGGGGTTATGAAAAACTGTTTTTT. This translates into CASSDRDRGYEKLFF.

This sequence joins TRBV18 and TRBJ2-7; the D call may be TRBD1 or TRBD2 (5 bases each). V lost 2 bases and J lost 3, with 14 bases in between. Germline assignment: CDR1 KGHSH and CDR2 LQKENI. CDR3 length: 15 residues. Here the CDR3 reads CASSPGRGANYEQYF. In DNA, the CDR3 is TGTGCCAGCTCACCAGGAAGAGGGGCGAACTACGAGCAGTACTTC.

This clone is large. The genes are TRBV18 and TRBJ1-4; TRBD1 is a possible D gene (6 bases). V was cut by 3 bases and J by 4 bases, with 12 bases left in between. Germline loops: CDR1 KGHSH, CDR2 LQKENI. There are 15 residues in the CDR3. CDR3 sequence: CASSPGQFDNEKLFF. CDR3 in DNA: TGTGCCAGCTCACCCGGACAGTTTGATAATGAAAAACTGTTTTTT.

The chain joins TRBV4-3 to TRBJ2-1; D is perhaps TRBD2 (7 bases). Deletions cut 1 base from V and 4 bases from J, with 17 bases between. The CDR3 extends over 17 amino acids. CDR1 LGHNA and CDR2 YSLEER come from the germline V gene. CDR3 residues: CASSQGPGGLRYNEQFF. The CDR3 coding sequence is TGCGCCAGCAGCCAAGGACCCGGGGGGCTCCGGTACAATGAGCAGTTCTTC.

This sequence joins TRBV29-1 and TRBJ1-1; D possibly corresponds to TRBD1 (5 bases). Germline V lookup: CDR1 SQVTM, CDR2 ANQGSEA. The CDR3 runs to 13 residues. Trimming took 4 bases from V and 4 from J, leaving 13 bases between them. CDR3 loop: CSVASGDGTEAFF. The CDR3 bases are TGCAGCGTTGCCTCCGGGGACGGCACTGAAGCTTTCTTT.

V is TRBV5-6 and J is TRBJ2-7; D uncertain. The germline CDR1 and CDR2 sequences are SGHDT and YYEEEE. V was cut by 1 base and J by 4 bases, with 15 bases left in between. CDR3 length: 15 amino acids. The CDR3 DNA follows: TGTGCCAGCAGCTTGACCGGGCTAAGTGAGTACGAGCAGTACTTC. As protein: CASSLTGLSEYEQYF. Supplemented by reference TRBV5-6 and TRBJ2-7, the full variable domain reads DAGVTQSPTHLIKTRGQQVTLRCSPKSGHDTVSWYQQALGQGPQFIFQYYEEEERQRGNFPDRFSGHQFPNYSSELNVNALLLGDSALYLCASSLTGLSEYEQYFGPGTRLTVT.

The chain links TRBV5-1 to TRBJ2-7; 9 nucleotides agree with TRBD2. Per the germline V gene, CDR1 is SGHRS and CDR2 is YFSETQ. The J segment lost 5 bases and the V segment lost 0 bases, leaving 3 bases of the junction unmatched. The CDR3 sequence is 14 residues long. The CDR3 loop reads CASSLEREDDEQYF. Here the CDR3 DNA reads TGCGCCAGCAGCTTGGAGCGGGAGGACGACGAGCAGTACTTC.

The chain links TRBV6-6 to TRBJ2-1, with a possible D match to TRBD1 (5 bases). The V end was cut by 8 bases, the J end by 3 bases, with 14 bases between. The V gene's germline CDR1 is MNHNY and CDR2 SVGAGI (reference sequence). CDR3 length: 14 residues. DNA for the CDR3: TGTGCCAGCGGAGACAGATCCTTCTACAATGAGCAGTTCTTC. Amino acids: CASGDRSFYNEQFF.

CDR3 bases: TGTGCCAGCAGAGGTGAACTAGCGGGTGATGAGCAGTTCTTC. It is translated as CASRGELAGDEQFF. This chain connects TRBV6-5 to TRBJ2-1; 9 bases are a match to TRBD2. Germline V gene lookup returns CDR1 MNHEY and CDR2 SVGAGI. The junction had 8 bases not matched to a gene; V was cut back by 6 bases and J by 8 bases. CDR3 size: 14 residues.

This clone has a single count. The chain couples TRBV7-7 to TRBJ1-2; D perhaps matches TRBD1 (6 bases). V was pared by 0 bases and J by 14 bases, with 22 bases between. Germline V lookup: CDR1 SSHAT, CDR2 FNYEAQ (reference sequence). This CDR3 comprises 15 residues. CDR3 DNA sequence: TGTGCCAGCAGCTTAGCCCCGGGACATCACTTGAAGGGGACCTTC. This encodes CASSLAPGHHLKGTF.

The chain combines TRBV5-4 with TRBJ2-2; D is possibly TRBD1 (5 bases). This CDR3 has 14 amino acids. Deletions cut 0 bases from V and 6 bases from J, with 9 bases between. Germline CDR1 SGHNT, CDR2 YYREEE (reference sequence). The CDR3 DNA reads TGTGCCAGCAGCTTGGGCGCAGGGTCCGGGGAGCTGTTTTTT. Translating gives CASSLGAGSGELFF.

The CDR3 loop reads CASSDGGSTDTQYF. CDR3 DNA: TGTGCCAGCAGCGACGGGGGGAGCACAGATACGCAGTATTTT. The gene calls are TRBV7-9 and TRBJ2-3; the match to TRBD2 covers 7 bases. The CDR3 totals 14 residues. The junction had 2 bases not matched to a gene; V was cut back by 5 bases and J by 0 bases. Germline CDR1 and CDR2: SEHNR and FQNEAQ (reference sequence).

This clone was seen only a few times. The chain recombines TRBV5-4 with TRBJ2-6; the D is unclear. V lost 0 bases to trimming and J lost 4 bases, with 14 bases between them. Germline V CDR1 and CDR2: SGHNT, YYREEE (reference sequence). CDR3 length: 17 residues. This chain's CDR3 is CASSLDSSMGGANVLTF. The CDR3 coding sequence is TGTGCCAGCAGCTTGGACAGCTCAATGGGAGGGGCCAACGTCCTGACTTTC.

V is TRBV18 and J is TRBJ2-7; the D gene is possibly TRBD1 (6 bases). Trimming left V 2 bases short and J 9 bases short, with 20 bases between. Germline V gene lookup returns CDR1 KGHSH and CDR2 LQKENI. The CDR3 is 15 residues long. CDR3 loop: CASSPIETGPLRQYF. CDR3 DNA sequence: TGTGCCAGCTCACCAATCGAGACAGGCCCCTTGAGGCAGTACTTC.

The chain recombines TRBV4-3 with TRBJ2-3; D is uncertain. This CDR3 region has 13 residues. CDR1 and CDR2 (germline): LGHNA, YSLEER. V lost 1 base, J lost 2 bases, and 4 bases lay in between. Here the CDR3 DNA reads TGCGCCAGCAGCCAAGCAAACACAGATACGCAGTATTTT. This translates into CASSQANTDTQYF.

The chain recombines TRBV6-1 with TRBJ2-3, with D maybe TRBD2 (6 bases). The germline V gene has CDR1 MNHNS and CDR2 SASEGT. V lost 6 bases and J 4 bases, leaving 11 bases between the germline ends. The length of the CDR3 is 13 residues. DNA of the CDR3: TGTGCCAGCAGCGCGACTAGAGCAGATACGCAGTATTTT. It translates to CASSATRADTQYF.